The clone carrying this T cell receptor beta chain has just a few counts. Read sequence stops 3 residues before the CDR3 end, and the germline J gene provides the missing end. The data derive from a study of T cell clonality in common variable immunodeficiency. V was clipped by 2 bases and J by 2 bases, with 15 bases between them. CDR1 and CDR2 from the germline V gene are SNHLY and FYNNEI. CDR3 length: 16 amino acids. Clones were sequenced by immunoSEQ multiplex PCR, and TCRdb holds only the in-frame ones, with some missing. Sampling found tens of thousands of clones, none seen once. V is TRBV2 and J is TRBJ2-5, with D possibly matching TRBD1 (5 bases). The specimen was peripheral blood mononuclear cells. The clonotype comes from a person aged 18 to 70 in good health. CDR3 DNA, as far as it was read: TGTGCCAGCAGTGAACGAGACAGAGCACCTCAAGAGACC. Translation: CASSERDRAPQET. The whole CDR3 region reads CASSERDRAPQETQYF.